This TCR beta chain was recovered during a study of blood T cell repertoires in COVID-19. Overall study context: COVID-19 samples, acute and convalescent, were from the United States, Italy and Spain. T cells, B-cell-depleted T cells, or PBMCs provided the cDNA or gDNA that served as material.

CDR1 is LGHNA and CDR2 is YSLEER in the germline V gene. V lost 2 bases, J lost 3 bases, and 3 bases stayed unmatched. There are 17 residues in the CDR3. As originally analysed: For nucleated cells, counts were estimated from reference gene primer amplification. The data were produced by immunoSEQ multiplex PCR, yet TCRdb's version contains in-frame clones alone and is incomplete. V and J calls and clone size are as listed in that table; D and trimming were resolved from the DNA. The sample yields some 150,000 clones, about 83% seen once. The specimen sequenced was peripheral blood. This clonotype originated in a human donor in a cohort sampled during active COVID-19. The J gene is TRBJ2-2, the V gene TRBV4-3; 13 bases are a match to TRBD2. In DNA, the CDR3 is TGCGCCAGCAGCCAAACTAGCGGGAGGGGGGACACCGGGGAGCTGTTTTTT. This codes for CASSQTSGRGDTGELFF.